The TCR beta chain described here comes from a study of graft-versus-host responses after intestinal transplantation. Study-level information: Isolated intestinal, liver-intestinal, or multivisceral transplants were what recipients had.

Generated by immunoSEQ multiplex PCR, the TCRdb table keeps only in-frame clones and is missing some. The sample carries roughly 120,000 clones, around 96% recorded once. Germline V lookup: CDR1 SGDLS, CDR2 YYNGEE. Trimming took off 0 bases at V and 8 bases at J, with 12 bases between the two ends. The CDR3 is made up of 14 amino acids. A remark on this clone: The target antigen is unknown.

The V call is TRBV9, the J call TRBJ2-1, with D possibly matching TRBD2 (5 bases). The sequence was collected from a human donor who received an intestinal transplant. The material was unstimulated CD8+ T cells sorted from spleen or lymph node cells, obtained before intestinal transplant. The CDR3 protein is CASSVGVGGHEQFF. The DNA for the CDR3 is TGTGCCAGCAGCGTAGGGGTAGGAGGACATGAGCAGTTCTTC. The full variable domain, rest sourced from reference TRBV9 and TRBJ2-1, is DSGVTQTPKHLITATGQRVTLRCSPRSGDLSVYWYQQSLDQGLQFLIQYYNGEERAKGNILERFSAQQFPDLHSELNLSSLELGDSALYFCASSVGVGGHEQFFGPGTRLTVL.